The next 5 T cell receptor beta chains were all read from a single sample in a study of T cell changes during pregnancy in multiple sclerosis. The repertoire was sequenced with immunoSEQ multiplex PCR; TCRdb's copy has only in-frame clones and lacks some. The sample lists 47,000 or so clones; around 91% were seen once. This sample comprised peripheral blood, obtained after pregnancy. Receptors were obtained from a female donor in good health, enrolled as a control in a pregnancy study.

The gene calls are TRBV7-2 and TRBJ1-6; D perhaps matches TRBD1 (5 bases). CDR3 length: 15 amino acids. Germline V gene sequence: CDR1 SGHTA, CDR2 FQGNSA. The ends were cut back, 8 bases at V and 9 bases at J, with 20 bases in the middle. The CDR3 nucleotides read TGTGCCAGCCACTTTCCGGGATCCGGGGGTTCACCCCTCCACTTT. It yields the protein CASHFPGSGGSPLHF. Full variable domain (remainder filled in from reference TRBV7-2 and TRBJ1-6): GAGVSQSPSNKVTEKGKDVELRCDPISGHTALYWYRQSLGQGLEFLIYFQGNSAPDKSGLPSDRFSAERTGGSVSTLTIQRTQQEDSAVYLCASHFPGSGGSPLHFGNGTRLTVT.

This chain joins TRBV19 and TRBJ1-4; 7 nucleotides match TRBD1. J gave up 6 bases and V 8 bases, and 6 bases lay outside the gene matches. CDR3 length: 13 residues. Germline CDR1 LNHDA, CDR2 SQIVND (reference sequence). The CDR3 spells CASAGTVDEKLFF. The CDR3 nucleotides read TGTGCCAGTGCCGGGACAGTCGATGAAAAACTGTTTTTT.

CDR3 nucleotide sequence: TGCGCCAGCAGCCAAGATCTTTTGGTGGGGGGGGTGAACACTGAAGCTTTCTTT. This codes for CASSQDLLVGGVNTEAFF. The chain is built from TRBV4-3 and TRBJ1-1; maybe TRBD1 (5 bases). Germline V gene sequence: CDR1 LGHNA, CDR2 YSLEER. V was clipped by 0 bases and J by 0 bases, with 17 bases between them. CDR3 length: 18 amino acids.

The V call is TRBV6-1, the J call TRBJ1-5, with 10 bases matching TRBD1. The ends lost 2 bases at V and 6 bases at J; junction bases unmatched: 4. The V gene's germline CDR1 is MNHNS and CDR2 SASEGT. The CDR3 length is 15 residues. The CDR3 DNA is TGTGCCAGCAGTGAAACCGGGACAGGGGCTCAGCCCCAGCATTTT. It encodes CASSETGTGAQPQHF.

The chain uses TRBV30 and TRBJ1-1; TRBD1 aligns across 10 bases. The V gene end was trimmed by 2 bases and the J gene end by 8 bases; junction bases not matched to a gene: 5. Germline CDR1 is GTSNPN and CDR2 is SVGIG (reference sequence). The CDR3 consists of 13 residues. The CDR3, as DNA: TGTGCCTGGAGTAGGGACAGGGGAGAGGAAGCTTTCTTT. Protein sequence: CAWSRDRGEEAFF.